This TCR beta chain appears in the sequencing data of a study of CD8 T cells in Susac syndrome. Random hexamers were used to reverse transcribe an amount of roughly 0.5 to 1 ug RNA. TCRdb re-called the immunoSEQ multiplex PCR reads with MiXCR, one entry per CDR3 protein. The sample yields about 130,000 distinct CDR3 sequences, under 95% seen once. This clonotype was observed a handful of times. The CDR3 contains 16 residues. Germline CDR1 MGHDK, CDR2 SYGVNS. V was clipped by 3 bases and J by 4 bases; unmatched bases: 8. The specimen sequenced was CD8+ T cells from PBMCs. This clonotype was sampled from a human donor with multiple sclerosis. The rearrangement links TRBV25-1 to TRBJ2-7, with 11 bases matching TRBD1. CDR3 protein: CASSERGQGAHYEQYF. DNA of the CDR3: TGTGCCAGCAGTGAGCGTGGACAGGGGGCGCATTACGAGCAGTACTTC.